These 9 T cell receptor beta chains were sequenced from one sample in a study of T cells in Graves' hyperthyroidism and ophthalmopathy. Amplification targeted TCR beta CDR3 regions from RNA transcripts. RT-PCR in the first round (using the HTBI primer set) targeted the TCR CDR3. Each CDR3 protein gets one entry after TCRdb re-called the multiplex PCR reads with MiXCR. The repertoire holds around 380,000 distinct CDR3 sequences, about 14% seen once, with around 20% in the top ten. Sample: blood. These receptors were taken from a man aged 25-40 years with Graves' hyperthyroidism that later progressed to Graves' ophthalmopathy.

This clonotype was counted ten times or more. J is TRBJ2-5 and V is TRBV2; D not resolved. The V gene's germline CDR1 is SNHLY and CDR2 FYNNEI. Between the trimmed V and J ends, which lost 3 bases and 0 bases, there was a span of 11 bases. This CDR3 region has 15 residues. The CDR3 coding sequence is TGTGCCAGCAGTGATCCCCGTGTCCACCAAGAGACCCAGTACTTC. It yields the protein CASSDPRVHQETQYF.

This clonotype was counted many times. V usage is TRBV6-5 and J usage is TRBJ1-1; D gene unclear. Trimming left V 0 bases short and J 1 base short, with 3 bases between. The CDR3 consists of 13 residues. In germline, CDR1 is MNHEY, CDR2 SVGAGI. CDR3 DNA: TGTGCCAGCAGTTACTCAGAGAACACTGAAGCTTTCTTT. Protein: CASSYSENTEAFF.

The chain employs TRBV6-1 and TRBJ1-6; D might be TRBD1 (5 bases). Trimming removed 1 base at V and 5 bases at J, with 9 bases between. This CDR3 has 15 residues. The germline V gene encodes CDR1 MNHNS and CDR2 SASEGT. The CDR3 coding sequence is TGTGCCAGCAGTGAAGGGAGCAGGGATAATTCACCCCTCCACTTT. Protein product: CASSEGSRDNSPLHF.

The chain is built from TRBV5-1 and TRBJ2-1; D call uncertain. The V end was cut by 0 bases, the J end by 0 bases, with 13 bases between. CDR1 is SGHRS and CDR2 is YFSETQ in the germline V gene. The CDR3 runs 17 residues. The CDR3 is CASSLGHGLPSYNEQFF. Written as DNA, the CDR3 is TGCGCCAGCAGCTTGGGGCACGGGCTCCCCTCCTACAATGAGCAGTTCTTC.

The chain employs TRBV13 and TRBJ1-6; 8 bases are a match to TRBD1. The CDR3 consists of 16 residues. With V trimmed by 0 bases and J by 9 bases, 7 bases remained unmatched. Germline-derived CDR1 and CDR2 are PRHDT and FYEKMQ (reference sequence). CDR3 DNA sequence: TGTGCCAGCAGCTTAGGAAGGGGACAGGTGGCTTCACCCCTCCACTTT. Translation gives CASSLGRGQVASPLHF.

This clonotype was counted only a few times. This chain uses TRBV4-1 with TRBJ2-7, with D unresolved. CDR1 and CDR2 (germline): MGHRA, YSYEKL. This CDR3 spans 13 amino acids. The V end was cut by 1 base, the J end by 0 bases, with 4 bases between. The DNA for the CDR3 is TGCGCCAGCAGCCAAGGGGCCTCCTACGAGCAGTACTTC. Translating gives CASSQGASYEQYF.

This clonotype was detected ten times or more. This sequence joins TRBV29-1 and TRBJ1-5; D is undetermined. The V gene's germline CDR1 is SQVTM and CDR2 ANQGSEA. The CDR3 has 13 residues. V shed 5 bases and J shed 3 bases, with 11 bases lying between them. CDR3 DNA: TGCAGCGTTCGTTACAGCCACAATCAGCCCCAGCATTTT. It yields the protein CSVRYSHNQPQHF.

Worth noting for this clonotype: A read error is possible here, since a much larger clone lies one base away. This CDR3 is missing its conserved last phenylalanine or tryptophan, likely due to a read error. The chain has TRBV10-3 and TRBJ2-3; no reliable D call. The germline V gene encodes CDR1 ENHRY and CDR2 SYGVKD. V lost 0 bases, J lost 6 bases, and 4 bases lay in between. CDR3 length: 12 residues. Here the CDR3 DNA reads TGTGCCATCAGTGAGTCGCGTGATACGCAGTATCTT. It encodes CAISESRDTQYL.

CDR3 sequence reads: CSASGALAGPYEQYF. CDR3 sequence (DNA): TGCAGTGCTAGTGGAGCCTTGGCAGGGCCCTACGAGCAGTACTTC. The chain combines TRBV20-1 with TRBJ2-7; TRBD1 might be the D (5 bases). Trimming removed 3 bases at V and 2 bases at J, with 17 bases between. The CDR3 has 15 amino acids. Germline V gene lookup returns CDR1 DFQATT and CDR2 SNEGSKA (reference sequence).